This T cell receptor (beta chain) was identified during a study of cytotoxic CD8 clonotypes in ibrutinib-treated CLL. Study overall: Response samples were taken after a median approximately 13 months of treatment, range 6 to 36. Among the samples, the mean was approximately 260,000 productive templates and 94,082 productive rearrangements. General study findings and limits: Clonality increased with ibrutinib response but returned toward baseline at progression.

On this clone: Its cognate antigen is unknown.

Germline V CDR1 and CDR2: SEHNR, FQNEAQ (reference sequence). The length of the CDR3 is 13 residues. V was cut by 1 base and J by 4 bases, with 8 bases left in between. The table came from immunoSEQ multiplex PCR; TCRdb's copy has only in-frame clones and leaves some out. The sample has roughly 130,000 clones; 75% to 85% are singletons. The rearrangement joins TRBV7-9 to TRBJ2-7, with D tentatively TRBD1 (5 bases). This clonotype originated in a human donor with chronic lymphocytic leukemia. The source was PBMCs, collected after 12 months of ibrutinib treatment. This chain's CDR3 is CASSLEGEYEQYF. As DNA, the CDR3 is TGTGCCAGCAGCTTAGAAGGGGAATACGAGCAGTACTTC.